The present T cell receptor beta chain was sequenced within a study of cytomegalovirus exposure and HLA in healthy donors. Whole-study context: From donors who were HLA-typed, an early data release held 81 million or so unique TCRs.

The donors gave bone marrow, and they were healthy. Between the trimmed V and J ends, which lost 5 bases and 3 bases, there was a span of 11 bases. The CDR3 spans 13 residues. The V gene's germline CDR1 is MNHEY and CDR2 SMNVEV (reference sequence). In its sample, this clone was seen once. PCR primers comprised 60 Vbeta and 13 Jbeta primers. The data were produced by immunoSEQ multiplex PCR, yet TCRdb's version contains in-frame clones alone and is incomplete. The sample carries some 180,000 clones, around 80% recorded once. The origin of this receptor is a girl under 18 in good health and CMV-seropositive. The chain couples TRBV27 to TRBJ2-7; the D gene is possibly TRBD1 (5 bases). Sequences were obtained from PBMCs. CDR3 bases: TGTGCCAGCAGTCGAGCGACAGTCTACGAGCAGTACTTC. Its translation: CASSRATVYEQYF.